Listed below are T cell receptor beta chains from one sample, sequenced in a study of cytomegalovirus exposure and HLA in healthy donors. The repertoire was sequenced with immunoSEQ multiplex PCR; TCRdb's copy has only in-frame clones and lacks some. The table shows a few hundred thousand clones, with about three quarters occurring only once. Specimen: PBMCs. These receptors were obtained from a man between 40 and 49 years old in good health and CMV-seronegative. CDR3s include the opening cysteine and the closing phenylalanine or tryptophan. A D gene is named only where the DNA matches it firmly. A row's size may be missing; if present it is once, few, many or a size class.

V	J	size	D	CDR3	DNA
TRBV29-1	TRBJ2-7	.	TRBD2	CSVAREGRYEQYF	TGCAGCGTTGCGCGGGAGGGCCGCTACGAGCAGTACTTC
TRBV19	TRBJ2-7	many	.	CASSVPGGEQYF	TGTGCCAGTAGTGTCCCCGGGGGCGAGCAGTACTTC
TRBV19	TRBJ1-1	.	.	CASGGDWDTEAFF	TGTGCCAGTGGAGGGGATTGGGACACTGAAGCTTTCTTT
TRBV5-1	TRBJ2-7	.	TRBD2	CASSLSPRLAGIGMGYEQYF	TGCGCCAGCAGCTTGTCTCCCCGACTAGCGGGTATCGGGATGGGCTACGAGCAGTACTTC
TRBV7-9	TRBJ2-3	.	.	CASSLDIGAYDTDTQYF	TGTGCCAGCAGCTTAGATATTGGGGCCTATGACACAGATACGCAGTATTTT
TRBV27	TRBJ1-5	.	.	CASSFRSADQPQHF	TGTGCCAGCAGTTTCAGGTCAGCTGATCAGCCCCAGCATTTT
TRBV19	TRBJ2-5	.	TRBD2	CASSMGTSGRPLQETQYF	TGTGCCAGTAGTATGGGGACTAGCGGGAGACCTCTGCAAGAGACCCAGTACTTC
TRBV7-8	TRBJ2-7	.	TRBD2	CASSLEAGWPHEQYF	TGTGCCAGCAGCTTAGAAGCGGGATGGCCCCACGAGCAGTACTTC
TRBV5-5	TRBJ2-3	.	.	CASSLELAVSTDTQYF	TGTGCCAGCAGCTTGGAGTTAGCGGTTAGCACAGATACGCAGTATTTT
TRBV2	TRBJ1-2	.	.	CASKGGGDYGYTF	TGTGCCAGCAAAGGGGGAGGGGACTATGGCTACACCTTC
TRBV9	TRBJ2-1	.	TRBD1	CASSLTPGQGYNEQFF	TGTGCCAGCAGCCTTACTCCGGGACAGGGTTACAATGAGCAGTTCTTC
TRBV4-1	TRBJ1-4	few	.	CASSQDHGLEKLFF	TGCGCCAGCAGCCAAGACCATGGGCTAGAAAAACTGTTTTTT
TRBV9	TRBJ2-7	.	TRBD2	CASSVNPSGHEQYF	TGTGCCAGCAGCGTTAATCCTAGCGGGCACGAGCAGTACTTC
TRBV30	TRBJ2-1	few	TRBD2	CAWSVMWTSPDEQFF	TGTGCCTGGAGTGTAATGTGGACTAGTCCCGATGAGCAGTTCTTC
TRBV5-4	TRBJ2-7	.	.	CASRLNRESYEQYF	TGTGCCAGCAGACTCAACCGGGAATCCTACGAGCAGTACTTC
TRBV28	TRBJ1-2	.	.	CASSSGPINYGYTF	TGTGCCAGCAGTTCTGGGCCCATAAACTATGGCTACACCTTC
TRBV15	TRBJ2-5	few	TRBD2	CATSRDKSSGETQYF	TGTGCCACCAGCAGAGATAAATCTAGCGGTGAGACCCAGTACTTC
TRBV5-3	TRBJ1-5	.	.	CARSNLPAAHGPQHF	TGTGCCAGAAGCAATCTACCTGCGGCTCATGGGCCCCAGCATTTT
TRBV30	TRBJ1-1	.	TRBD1	CAWSVLTGAGGFF	TGTGCCTGGAGTGTCCTGACAGGGGCTGGCGGGTTTTTT
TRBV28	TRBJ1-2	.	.	CASSIDRKSGGYTF	TGTGCCAGCAGTATTGACAGGAAGAGCGGTGGCTACACCTTC
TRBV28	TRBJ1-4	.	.	CASSHRGFNEKLFF	TGTGCCAGCAGTCATAGGGGCTTTAATGAAAAACTGTTTTTT
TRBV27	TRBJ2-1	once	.	CASSFIPNEQFF	TGTGCCAGCAGTTTCATCCCAAATGAGCAGTTCTTC
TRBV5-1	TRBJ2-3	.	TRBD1	CASSFIQGQGTDTQYF	TGCGCCAGCAGCTTTATACAGGGGCAGGGCACAGATACGCAGTATTTT
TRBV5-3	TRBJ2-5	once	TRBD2	CARSWERGTAEETQYF	TGTGCCAGAAGCTGGGAGCGGGGCACCGCCGAAGAGACCCAGTACTTC
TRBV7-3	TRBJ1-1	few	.	CASSLSSGNTEAFF	TGTGCCAGCAGCTTATCTTCGGGGAACACTGAAGCTTTCTTT
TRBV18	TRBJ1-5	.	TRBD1	CASAGQGLWPQHF	TGTGCCAGCGCGGGACAGGGACTTTGGCCCCAGCATTTT
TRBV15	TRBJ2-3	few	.	CATSRDSSVTDTQYF	TGTGCCACCAGCAGAGATTCTAGCGTCACAGATACGCAGTATTTT
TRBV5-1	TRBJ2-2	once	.	CASSPGANTGELFF	TGCGCCAGCAGCCCCGGGGCGAACACCGGGGAGCTGTTTTTT
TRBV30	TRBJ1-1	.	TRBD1	CAWSTHDRAGGAFF	TGTGCCTGGAGTACCCATGACAGGGCCGGGGGAGCTTTCTTT
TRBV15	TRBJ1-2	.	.	CATSRGGERGGYTF	TGTGCCACCAGCAGAGGCGGGGAACGGGGAGGCTACACCTTC
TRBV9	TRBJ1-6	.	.	CASSPWYSESPLHF	TGTGCCAGCAGCCCCTGGTATAGTGAGTCACCCCTCCACTTT
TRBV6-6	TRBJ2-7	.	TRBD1	CASSYTDRAYEQYF	TGTGCCAGCAGTTATACGGACAGGGCTTACGAGCAGTACTTC
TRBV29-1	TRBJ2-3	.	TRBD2	CSVDGRRLAGVGTDTQYF	TGCAGCGTTGACGGGAGGAGACTAGCGGGAGTCGGCACAGATACGCAGTATTTT
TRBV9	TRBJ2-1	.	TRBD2	CASSVTGTSGPYNEQFF	TGTGCCAGCAGCGTAACTGGGACTAGCGGGCCGTACAATGAGCAGTTCTTC
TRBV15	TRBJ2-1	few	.	CATSRERELGDSYNEQFF	TGTGCCACCAGCAGGGAACGAGAGCTAGGGGACTCCTACAATGAGCAGTTCTTC
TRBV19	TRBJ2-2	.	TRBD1	CASSLYWDRNTGELFF	TGTGCCAGTAGTTTGTATTGGGACAGAAACACCGGGGAGCTGTTTTTT
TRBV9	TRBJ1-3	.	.	CASRHSGNTIYF	TGTGCCAGCAGACACTCTGGAAACACCATATATTTT
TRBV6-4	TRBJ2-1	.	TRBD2	CASSEAGGSYNEQFF	TGTGCCAGCAGTGAAGCGGGGGGCTCCTACAATGAGCAGTTCTTC
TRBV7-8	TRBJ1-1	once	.	CASSLARWNTEAFF	TGTGCCAGCAGCTTGGCCAGGTGGAACACTGAAGCTTTCTTT
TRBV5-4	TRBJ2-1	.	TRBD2	CASSSGVAGGSIIEQFF	TGTGCCAGCAGCTCCGGAGTAGCGGGAGGTTCGATCATAGAGCAGTTCTTC
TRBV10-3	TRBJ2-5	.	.	CAISESPTRGETQYF	TGTGCCATCAGTGAGTCACCTACACGGGGAGAGACCCAGTACTTC
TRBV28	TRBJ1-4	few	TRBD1	CASSQPRGYEKLFF	TGTGCCAGCAGTCAGCCCAGGGGGTACGAAAAACTGTTTTTT
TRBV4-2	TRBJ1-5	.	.	CASSPDRIGRQPQHF	TGTGCCAGCAGCCCCGACAGGATCGGGCGTCAGCCCCAGCATTTT
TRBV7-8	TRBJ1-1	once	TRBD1	CASSFRQGLEAFF	TGTGCCAGCAGCTTTAGACAGGGGCTTGAAGCTTTCTTT
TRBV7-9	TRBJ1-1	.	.	CASSLGQGRTEAFF	TGTGCCAGCAGCTTAGGTCAGGGTCGCACTGAAGCTTTCTTT